This T cell receptor beta chain was obtained from a study of cytomegalovirus exposure and HLA in healthy donors. Study-level points and caveats: Reports indicated that the classifier achieved high specificity and sensitivity in diagnosing cytomegalovirus status. When analyzed later, a missense DCLRE1C variant was found to be linked to TCR beta V- and J-gene trimming. Rarity characterized most TCR sequences, yet some public TCRs appeared in many donors.

Both 60 Vbeta primers and 13 Jbeta primers went into the PCR. Profiling relied on immunoSEQ multiplex PCR, and the TCRdb table lists in-frame clones only, not all of them. The sample includes approximately 200,000 clones, roughly 78% of them seen just once. J was trimmed by 2 bases and V by 5 bases; bases with no gene match: 7. The CDR3 runs to 15 residues. Per germline, CDR1 WNHNN and CDR2 SYGVQD (reference sequence). Of note for this clone: Its matching antigen is unknown.

Sequencing used PBMCs. The genes are TRBV10-1 and TRBJ2-3; TRBD2 matches 7 bases. This TCR was sampled from a girl aged 5 to 17 in good health and CMV-seropositive. The CDR3 region has the DNA TGCGCCAGCAGTAGAGCGGGGTTCTCCACAGATACGCAGTATTTT. This translates into CASSRAGFSTDTQYF.